Listed below are T cell receptor beta chains from one sample, sequenced in a study of blood T cell repertoires in COVID-19. Assay used: immunoSEQ multiplex PCR; TCRdb lists only in-frame clones, some missing. The data show fewer than 250,000 clones, 82% seen once. The sample consisted of peripheral blood. Receptors were obtained from a woman between 65 and 79 years old with acute or convalescent COVID-19. The CDR3 runs from the conserved cysteine through the conserved F or W. A D gene is named only where the DNA matches it firmly.

TRBJ1-1 - TRBV28 CASSLVGGLNTEAFF
TRBJ2-1 - TRBV7-2 CASSPYNEQFF
TRBJ1-1 TRBD1 TRBV18 CASSGTVKNTEAFF
TRBJ2-7 - TRBV20-1 CSARLYEQYF
TRBJ1-1 - TRBV6-5 CASSPSEGGTEAFF
TRBJ1-4 - TRBV19 CASTLGPGGTSNEKLFF
TRBJ1-3 - TRBV21-1 CAITDRLSSGNTIYF
TRBJ2-2 TRBD2 TRBV5-1 CASSLVGLEAGELFF
TRBJ1-1 TRBD1 TRBV9 CASSSRTGGTEAFF
TRBJ2-7 - TRBV7-2 CASSPPGEVYEQYF
TRBJ1-2 - TRBV11-2 CASSLEADTYGYTF
TRBJ1-6 - TRBV28 CASSRSRGWVSPLHF